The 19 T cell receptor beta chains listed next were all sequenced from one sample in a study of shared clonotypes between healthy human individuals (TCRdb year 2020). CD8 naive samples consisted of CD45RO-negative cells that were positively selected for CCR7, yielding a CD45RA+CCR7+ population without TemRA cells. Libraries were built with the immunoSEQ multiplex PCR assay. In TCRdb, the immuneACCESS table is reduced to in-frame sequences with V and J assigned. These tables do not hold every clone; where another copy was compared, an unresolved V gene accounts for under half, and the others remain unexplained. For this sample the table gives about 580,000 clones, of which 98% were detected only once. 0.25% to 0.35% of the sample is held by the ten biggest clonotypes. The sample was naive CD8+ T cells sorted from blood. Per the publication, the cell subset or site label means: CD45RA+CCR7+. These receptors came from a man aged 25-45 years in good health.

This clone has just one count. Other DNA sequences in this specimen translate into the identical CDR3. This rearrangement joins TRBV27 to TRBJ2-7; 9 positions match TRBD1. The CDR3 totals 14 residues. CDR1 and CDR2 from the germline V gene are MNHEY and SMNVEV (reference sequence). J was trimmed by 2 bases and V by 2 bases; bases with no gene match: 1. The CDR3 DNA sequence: TGTGCCAGCAGTTTAACAGGGGGCCCCTACGAGCAGTACTTC. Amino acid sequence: CASSLTGGPYEQYF.

CDR3 residues: CASSTGEWGTDTQYF. CDR3 coding DNA: TGCGCCAGCAGTACAGGGGAATGGGGCACAGATACGCAGTATTTT. The chain combines TRBV10-1 with TRBJ2-3; TRBD1 aligns across 7 bases. This CDR3 contains 15 residues. V lost 5 bases, J lost 1 base, and 6 bases stayed unmatched. CDR1 WNHNN and CDR2 SYGVQD come from the germline V gene (reference sequence).

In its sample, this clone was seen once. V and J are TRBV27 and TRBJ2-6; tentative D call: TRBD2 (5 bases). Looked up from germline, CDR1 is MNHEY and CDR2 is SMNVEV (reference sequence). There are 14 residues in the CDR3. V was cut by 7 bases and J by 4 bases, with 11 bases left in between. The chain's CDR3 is CASTGRLGANVLTF. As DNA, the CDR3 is TGTGCCAGCACGGGAAGGTTAGGGGCCAACGTCCTGACTTTC.

The CDR3 sequence: CASSLWTSTGELFF. DNA for the CDR3: TGTGCCAGCAGCCTGTGGACGTCGACCGGGGAGCTGTTTTTT. The chain combines TRBV5-6 with TRBJ2-2, with D uncertain. Germline CDR1 is SGHDT and CDR2 is YYEEEE. Trimming took off 4 bases at V and 5 bases at J, with 12 bases between the two ends. The CDR3 has 14 residues. The variable domain in full, completed from reference TRBV5-6 and TRBJ2-2, reads DAGVTQSPTHLIKTRGQQVTLRCSPKSGHDTVSWYQQALGQGPQFIFQYYEEEERQRGNFPDRFSGHQFPNYSSELNVNALLLGDSALYLCASSLWTSTGELFFGEGSRLTVL.

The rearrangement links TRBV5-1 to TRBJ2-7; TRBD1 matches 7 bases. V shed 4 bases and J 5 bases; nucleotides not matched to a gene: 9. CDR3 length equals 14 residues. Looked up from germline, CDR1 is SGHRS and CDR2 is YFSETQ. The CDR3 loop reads CASSPATGLDEQYF. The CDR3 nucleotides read TGCGCCAGCAGCCCCGCGACAGGGTTGGACGAGCAGTACTTC. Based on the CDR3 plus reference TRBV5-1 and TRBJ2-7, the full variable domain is KAGVTQTPRYLIKTRGQQVTLSCSPISGHRSVSWYQQTPGQGLQFLFEYFSETQRNKGNFPGRFSGRQFSNSRSEMNVSTLELGDSALYLCASSPATGLDEQYFGPGTRLTVT.

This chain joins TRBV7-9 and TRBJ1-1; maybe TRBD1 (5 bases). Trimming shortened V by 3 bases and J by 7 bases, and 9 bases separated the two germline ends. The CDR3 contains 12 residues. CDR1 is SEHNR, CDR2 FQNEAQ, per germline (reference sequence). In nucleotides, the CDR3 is TGTGCCAGCAGCTTCTATGGGGGTGAAGCTTTCTTT. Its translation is CASSFYGGEAFF.

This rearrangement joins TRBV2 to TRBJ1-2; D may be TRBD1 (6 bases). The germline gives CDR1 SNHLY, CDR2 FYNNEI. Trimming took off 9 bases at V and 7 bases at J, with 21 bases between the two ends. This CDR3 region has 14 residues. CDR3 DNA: TGTGCCAGAGGGGAGACAGGATATGAGGGTGGCTACACCTTC. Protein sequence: CARGETGYEGGYTF.

The CDR3 DNA sequence: TGTGCCAGCAGTTTGGTAGGCCGAAGCACAGATACGCAGTATTTT. This translates into CASSLVGRSTDTQYF. The chain combines TRBV27 with TRBJ2-3; no clear D. Germline V gene sequence: CDR1 MNHEY, CDR2 SMNVEV (reference sequence). The V end was cut by 3 bases, the J end by 0 bases, with 10 bases between. This CDR3 region has 15 residues.

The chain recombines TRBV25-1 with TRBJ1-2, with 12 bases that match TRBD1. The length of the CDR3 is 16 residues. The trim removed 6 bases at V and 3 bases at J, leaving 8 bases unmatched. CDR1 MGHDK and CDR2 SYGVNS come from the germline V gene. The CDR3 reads CASRGTGGPLDYGYTF. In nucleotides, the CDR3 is TGTGCCAGCAGAGGGACAGGGGGCCCCCTTGACTATGGCTACACCTTC.

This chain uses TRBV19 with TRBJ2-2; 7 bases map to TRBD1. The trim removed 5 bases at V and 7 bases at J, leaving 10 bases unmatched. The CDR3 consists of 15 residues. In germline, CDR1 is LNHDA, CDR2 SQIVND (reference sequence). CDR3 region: CASSHGQVHDGELFF. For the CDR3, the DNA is TGTGCCAGTAGTCACGGACAGGTTCATGACGGGGAGCTGTTTTTT.

CDR3 nucleotide sequence: TGTGCCAGCAGTTACATCAGCGTCCCCCTCGATGAGCAGTACTTC. It translates to CASSYISVPLDEQYF. The chain links TRBV6-6 to TRBJ2-7; D gene ambiguous. Germline V gives CDR1 MNHNY, CDR2 SVGAGI (reference sequence). V lost 2 bases and J 7 bases, leaving 18 bases between the germline ends. CDR3 size: 15 residues.

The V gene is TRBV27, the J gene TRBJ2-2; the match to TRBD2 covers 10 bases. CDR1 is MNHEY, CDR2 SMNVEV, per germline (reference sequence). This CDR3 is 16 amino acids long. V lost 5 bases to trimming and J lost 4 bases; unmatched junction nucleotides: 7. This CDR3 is CASSPRTSGSTGELFF. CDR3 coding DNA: TGTGCCAGCAGTCCGCGGACTAGCGGCTCCACCGGGGAGCTGTTTTTT.

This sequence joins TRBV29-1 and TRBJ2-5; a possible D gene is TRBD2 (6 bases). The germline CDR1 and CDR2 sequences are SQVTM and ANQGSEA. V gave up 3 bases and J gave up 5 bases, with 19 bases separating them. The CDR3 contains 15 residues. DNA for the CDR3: TGCAGCGTTGAGCCTCGGGGGATGGGTTGGGAGACCCAGTACTTC. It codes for CSVEPRGMGWETQYF.

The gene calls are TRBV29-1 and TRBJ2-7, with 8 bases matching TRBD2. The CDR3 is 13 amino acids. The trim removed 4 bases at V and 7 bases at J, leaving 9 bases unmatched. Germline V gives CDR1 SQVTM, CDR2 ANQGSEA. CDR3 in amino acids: CSVGPGTRWEQYF. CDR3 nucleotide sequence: TGCAGCGTTGGACCGGGGACTAGATGGGAGCAGTACTTC.

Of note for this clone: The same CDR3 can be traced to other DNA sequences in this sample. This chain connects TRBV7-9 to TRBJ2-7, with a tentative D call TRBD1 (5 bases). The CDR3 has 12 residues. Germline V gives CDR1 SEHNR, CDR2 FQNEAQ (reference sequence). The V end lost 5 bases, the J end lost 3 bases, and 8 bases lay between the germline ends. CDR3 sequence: CASSLDNYEQYF. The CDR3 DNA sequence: TGTGCCAGCAGCCTGGACAACTACGAGCAGTACTTC. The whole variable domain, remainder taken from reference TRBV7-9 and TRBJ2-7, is DTGVSQNPRHKITKRGQNVTFRCDPISEHNRLYWYRQTLGQGPEFLTYFQNEAQLEKSRLLSDRFSAERPKGSFSTLEIQRTEQGDSAMYLCASSLDNYEQYFGPGTRLTVT.

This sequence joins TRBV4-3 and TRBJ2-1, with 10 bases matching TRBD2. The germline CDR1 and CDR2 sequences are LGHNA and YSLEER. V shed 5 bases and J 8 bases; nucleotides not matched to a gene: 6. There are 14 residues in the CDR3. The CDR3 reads CASSTLAGDYEQFF. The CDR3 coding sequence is TGCGCCAGCAGCACCCTAGCGGGAGATTATGAGCAGTTCTTC.

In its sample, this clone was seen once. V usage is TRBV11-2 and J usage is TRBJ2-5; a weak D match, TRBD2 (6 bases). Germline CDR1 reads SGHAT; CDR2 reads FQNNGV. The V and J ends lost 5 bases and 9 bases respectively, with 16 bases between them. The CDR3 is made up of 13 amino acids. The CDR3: CASSLGDWGAQYF. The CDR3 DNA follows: TGTGCCAGCAGCCTCGGGGACTGGGGGGCCCAGTACTTC.

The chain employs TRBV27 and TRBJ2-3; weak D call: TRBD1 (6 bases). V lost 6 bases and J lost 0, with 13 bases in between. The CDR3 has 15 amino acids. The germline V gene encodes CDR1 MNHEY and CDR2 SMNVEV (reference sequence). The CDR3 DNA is TGTGCCAGCAGGTCCGGGACACTAAGCACAGATACGCAGTATTTT. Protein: CASRSGTLSTDTQYF.

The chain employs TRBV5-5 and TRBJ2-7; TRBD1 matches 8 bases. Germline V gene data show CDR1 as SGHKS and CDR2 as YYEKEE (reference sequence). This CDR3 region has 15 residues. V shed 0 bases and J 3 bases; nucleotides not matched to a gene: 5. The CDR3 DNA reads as TGTGCCAGCAGCTTGGGACAGGGGATGTTCTACGAGCAGTACTTC. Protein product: CASSLGQGMFYEQYF.